The 8 T cell receptor beta chains below all came from one sample that was sequenced in a study of T cells in Graves' hyperthyroidism and ophthalmopathy. Researchers amplified the TCR beta CDR3 regions from RNA transcripts. The primer set for the first-round RT-PCR of the TCR CDR3 was HTBI. Each CDR3 protein is one row after TCRdb ran MiXCR on the multiplex PCR reads. The sample shows roughly 710,000 distinct CDR3 sequences, about a third of them seen only once. The sample taken for sequencing was blood. Receptor source: a middle-aged woman with Graves' hyperthyroidism.

This sequence joins TRBV12-3 or TRBV12-4 and TRBJ1-5; 9 bases are a match to TRBD1. The V gene end was trimmed by 5 bases and the J gene end by 11 bases; junction bases not matched to a gene: 10. The CDR3 consists of 14 residues. The CDR3 DNA sequence: TGTGCCAGCAGTGACGGGACAGGGCCTTGGTCCCAGCATTTT. This gives the protein CASSDGTGPWSQHF.

This clonotype came up many times. The chain recombines TRBV2 with TRBJ1-1; 7 bases match TRBD1. CDR3 length: 14 amino acids. Germline values: CDR1 SNHLY, CDR2 FYNNEI. The trim removed 6 bases at V and 0 bases at J, leaving 4 bases unmatched. The CDR3 region has the DNA TGTGCCAGCAGGGCGACAGGGATGAACACTGAAGCTTTCTTT. It yields the protein CASRATGMNTEAFF.

In this sample, this clonotype turned up once. The chain has TRBV7-8 and TRBJ2-2; 9 nucleotides align to TRBD1. Germline assignment: CDR1 SGHVS and CDR2 FQNEAQ. The trim removed 4 bases at V and 4 bases at J, leaving 7 bases unmatched. CDR3 size: 16 residues. CDR3 sequence reads: CASSYLQGAGTGELFF. The CDR3 coding sequence is TGTGCCAGCAGCTACTTACAGGGGGCCGGCACCGGGGAGCTGTTTTTT. Complete variable domain (other parts from reference TRBV7-8 and TRBJ2-2): GAGVSQSPRYKVAKRGQDVALRCDPISGHVSLFWYQQALGQGPEFLTYFQNEAQLDKSGLPSDRFFAERPEGSVSTLKIQRTQQEDSAVYLCASSYLQGAGTGELFFGEGSRLTVL.

There are a few counts of this clonotype. The chain combines TRBV10-2 with TRBJ1-2; TRBD1 agrees at 11 bases. With V trimmed by 2 bases and J by 4 bases, 6 bases remained unmatched. The CDR3 is made up of 16 amino acids. CDR1 and CDR2 from the germline V gene are WSHSY and SAAADI. This CDR3 is CASSEPPGQGVYGYTF. CDR3 sequence (DNA): TGCGCCAGCAGTGAGCCGCCGGGACAGGGGGTCTATGGCTACACCTTC.

The V call is TRBV10-3, the J call TRBJ2-2, with D maybe TRBD2 (5 bases). Germline CDR1 is ENHRY and CDR2 is SYGVKD. This CDR3 spans 14 amino acids. Trimming removed 11 bases from V and 0 bases from J, with 13 bases in between. CDR3 in DNA: TGTGCCGTGGCTAGCTTCGCGAACACCGGGGAGCTGTTTTTT. This sequence encodes CAVASFANTGELFF.

In its sample, this clonotype was seen a few times. One junction end disagrees with the germline gene, perhaps due to a read error. The chain carries TRBV10-3 and TRBJ1-2; D not certain. CDR1 is ENHRY, CDR2 SYGVKD, per germline. The CDR3 length is 15 residues. CDR3 in DNA: TGTGCCAGCAGTTACTCGAGACCGGGAGACTATGGCTACACCTTC. Its translation: CASSYSRPGDYGYTF.

The table lists this clonotype with many counts. The CDR3 reads CASTPVGCSSEQYF. In DNA form, the CDR3 reads TGTGCCAGCACCCCGGTCGGATGCAGCAGCGAGCAGTACTTC. This chain joins TRBV7-6 and TRBJ2-7, with no clear D. V gave up 7 bases and J gave up 6 bases, with 19 bases separating them. The CDR3 is 14 residues long. In germline, CDR1 is SGHVS, CDR2 FNYEAQ.

Concerning this clonotype: With a much larger clone just one base away, this may be a read error. V and J are TRBV10-3 and TRBJ2-6; weak D call: TRBD1 (6 bases). This CDR3 has 16 amino acids. Germline loops: CDR1 ENHRY, CDR2 SYGVKD. Trimming left V 5 bases short and J 0 bases short, with 11 bases between. CDR3 nucleotides: TGTGCCATCAGTATTGGACAGTCCTCTGGGGCCAACGTCCTGACTTTC. It translates to CAISIGQSSGANVLTF.